This T cell receptor (beta chain) is drawn from a study of blood T cell repertoires in COVID-19. On the study more broadly: Sample material is recorded as cDNA or gDNA derived from T cells, B-cell-depleted T cells, or PBMCs.

Study processing details: Cell counts per sample came from amplifying reference gene primers. Repertoires were generated with immunoSEQ multiplex PCR, while TCRdb's copy carries only in-frame clones and drops some. V, J and clone size reflect that table, while D and trimming were determined from the DNA. The table shows about 260,000 clones, with about 91% occurring only once. In germline, CDR1 is SGDLS, CDR2 YYNGEE. The CDR3 covers 15 residues. The germline V and J ends were trimmed by 0 bases and 2 bases, with 10 bases remaining between them. This clone showed up just once. Participants spanned ages about 18 to 100 years and resided in 20 to 30 US areas. Cohort assignment relied on participant-reported clinical history.

The gene calls are TRBV9 and TRBJ2-3; D gene ambiguous. Sequenced: PBMCs or T cells enriched from blood (not recorded which). The TCR originated in a middle-aged man who had been exposed to COVID-19. The CDR3 protein is CASSVGPLSTDTQYF. The CDR3 coding sequence is TGTGCCAGCAGCGTAGGTCCCCTTTCCACAGATACGCAGTATTTT.